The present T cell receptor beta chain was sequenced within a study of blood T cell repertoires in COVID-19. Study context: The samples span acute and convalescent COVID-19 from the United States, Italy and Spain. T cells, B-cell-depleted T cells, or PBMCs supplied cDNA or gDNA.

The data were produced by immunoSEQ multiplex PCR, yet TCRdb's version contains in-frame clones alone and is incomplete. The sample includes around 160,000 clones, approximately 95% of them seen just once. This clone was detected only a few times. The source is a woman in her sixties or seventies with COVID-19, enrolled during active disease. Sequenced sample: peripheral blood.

The CDR3 loop reads CASSLVQGDTIYF. The CDR3 bases are TGCGCCAGCAGCTTGGTACAGGGGGACACCATATATTTT. The chain has TRBV5-1 and TRBJ1-3; 8 bases map to TRBD1. Looked up from germline, CDR1 is SGHRS and CDR2 is YFSETQ. V was pared by 0 bases and J by 8 bases, with 1 base of the junction left unmatched. The CDR3 runs to 13 residues. Drawing the rest from reference TRBV5-1 and TRBJ1-3, the complete variable domain is KAGVTQTPRYLIKTRGQQVTLSCSPISGHRSVSWYQQTPGQGLQFLFEYFSETQRNKGNFPGRFSGRQFSNSRSEMNVSTLELGDSALYLCASSLVQGDTIYFGEGSWLTVV.